This TCR beta chain was sequenced in a study of blood T cell repertoires in COVID-19. Study background: Italy, Spain and the United States were the sources of the convalescent and acute COVID-19 samples. Sample material is recorded as cDNA or gDNA derived from T cells, B-cell-depleted T cells, or PBMCs.

In the authors' methods: Counts of nucleated cells, estimated from reference gene primer amplification, were obtained. Sequenced by immunoSEQ multiplex PCR; TCRdb stores in-frame clones only, minus some. The DNA gave D and trimming, while V, J and clone size come from that table. The repertoire has 130,000 or so clones, 86% of them found once; the top ten carry around 18%. CDR1 is LNHDA and CDR2 is SQIVND in the germline V gene (reference sequence). The CDR3 sequence is 19 residues long. The J segment lost 4 bases and the V segment lost 4 bases, leaving 18 bases of the junction unmatched. J is TRBJ1-3 and V is TRBV19, with TRBD1 matching over 8 bases. The sequenced material came from peripheral blood. The receptor comes from a woman between 45 and 65 years old who had recovered from COVID-19. CDR3 region: CASSTRLPGQVSYGNTIYF. The CDR3 coding sequence is TGTGCCAGTAGTACCAGACTACCGGGACAGGTTTCATACGGAAACACCATATATTTT. Full variable domain (outside the CDR3, taken from reference TRBV19 and TRBJ1-3): DGGITQSPKYLFRKEGQNVTLSCEQNLNHDAMYWYRQDPGQGLRLIYYSQIVNDFQKGDIAEGYSVSREKKESFPLTVTSAQKNPTAFYLCASSTRLPGQVSYGNTIYFGEGSWLTVV.